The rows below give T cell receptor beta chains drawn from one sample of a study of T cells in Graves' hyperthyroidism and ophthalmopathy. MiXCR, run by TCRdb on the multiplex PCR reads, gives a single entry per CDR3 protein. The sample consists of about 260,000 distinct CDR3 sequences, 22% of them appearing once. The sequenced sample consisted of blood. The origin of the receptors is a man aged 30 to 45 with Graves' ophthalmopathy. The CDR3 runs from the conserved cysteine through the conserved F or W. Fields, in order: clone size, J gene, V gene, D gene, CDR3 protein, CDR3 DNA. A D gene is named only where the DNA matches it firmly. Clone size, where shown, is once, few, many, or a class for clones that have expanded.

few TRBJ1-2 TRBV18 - CASSGQTNYGYTF TGTGCCAGCTCTGGACAGACTAACTATGGCTACACCTTC
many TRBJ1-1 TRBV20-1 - CSASRQDTEAFF TGCAGTGCTAGCCGGCAGGACACTGAAGCTTTCTTT
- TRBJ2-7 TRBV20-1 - CSARGTYLSYEQYF TGCAGTGCTAGAGGTACTTATCTCTCCTACGAGCAGTACTTC
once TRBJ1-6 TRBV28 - CASRFSYNSPLHF TGTGCCAGCAGGTTCTCTTATAATTCACCCCTCCACTTT
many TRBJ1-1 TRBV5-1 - CASSKTTAPNTEAFF TGCGCCAGCAGCAAAACGACAGCCCCGAACACTGAAGCTTTCTTT
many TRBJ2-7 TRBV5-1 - CASSLIGKLDEQYF TGCGCCAGCAGCTTGATAGGGAAATTGGACGAGCAGTACTTC
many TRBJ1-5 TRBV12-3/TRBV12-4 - CASSLDDQPQHF TGTGCCAGCAGTCTCGATGATCAGCCCCAGCATTTT
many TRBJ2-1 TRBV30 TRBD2 CAWSELAALHNEQFF TGTGCCTGGAGTGAACTAGCGGCACTACACAATGAGCAGTTCTTC
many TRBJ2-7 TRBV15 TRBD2 CATSREGTSGDTYEQYF TGTGCCACCAGCAGGGAGGGTACTAGCGGAGATACCTACGAGCAGTACTTC
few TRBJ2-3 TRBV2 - CATSAPSWADTQYF TGTGCCACCAGTGCCCCCTCCTGGGCCGATACGCAGTATTTT
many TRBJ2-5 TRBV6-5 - CASSYATTGPQETQYF TGTGCCAGCAGTTACGCGACTACGGGGCCACAAGAGACCCAGTACTTC
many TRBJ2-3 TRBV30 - CAWSAGDWDTQYF TGTGCCTGGAGTGCGGGAGATTGGGATACGCAGTATTTT
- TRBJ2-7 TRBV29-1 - CSVEGWGFYEQYF TGCAGCGTTGAAGGTTGGGGATTTTACGAGCAGTACTTC
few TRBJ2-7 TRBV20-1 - CSAARTNSYEQYF TGCAGTGCCGCAAGGACCAACTCCTACGAGCAGTACTTC
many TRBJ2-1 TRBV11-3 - CASSPQALASYNEQFF TGTGCCAGCAGCCCCCAGGCGCTAGCGTCCTACAATGAGCAGTTCTTC
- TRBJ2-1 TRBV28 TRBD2 CASSSPTGLAGGEQFF TGTGCCAGCAGTTCCCCCACGGGACTAGCGGGAGGGGAGCAGTTCTTC
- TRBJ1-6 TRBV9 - CASSFADRSNSPLHF TGTGCCAGCTCCTTCGCGGACAGAAGTAATTCACCCCTCCACTTT
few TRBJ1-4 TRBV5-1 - CASSLGLDREKLFF TGCGCCAGCAGCTTGGGACTGGACCGTGAAAAACTGTTTTTT
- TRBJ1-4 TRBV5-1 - CASSDQTNEKLFF TGCGCCAGCAGCGACCAGACTAATGAAAAACTGTTTTTT
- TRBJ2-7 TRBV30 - CAWRFSGNSYEQYF TGTGCCTGGAGGTTCTCAGGGAATTCCTACGAGCAGTACTTC
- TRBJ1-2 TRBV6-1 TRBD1 CASSVNRDRGGGYTF TGTGCCAGCAGTGTAAACCGGGACAGGGGGGGGGGCTACACCTTC
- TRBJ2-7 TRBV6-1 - CASSERGQVLGYEQYF TGTGCCAGCAGTGAACGGGGGCAGGTACTCGGCTACGAGCAGTACTTC
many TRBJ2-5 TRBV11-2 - CASSFISETQYF TGTGCCAGCAGCTTCATAAGCGAGACCCAGTACTTC
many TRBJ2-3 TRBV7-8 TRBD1 CASSLAMRGRRGDTQYF TGTGCCAGCAGCTTAGCGATGAGGGGGCGACGTGGGGATACGCAGTATTTT
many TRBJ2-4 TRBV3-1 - CASSQGGNIQYF TGTGCCAGCAGCCAAGGAGGAAACATTCAGTACTTC
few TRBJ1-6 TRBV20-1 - CSATSGVNSPLHF TGCAGTGCTACAAGTGGGGTAAATTCACCCCTCCACTTT
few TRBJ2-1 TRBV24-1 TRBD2 CATSSGLAGNGNEQFF TGTGCCACCAGTTCTGGACTAGCGGGAAATGGCAATGAGCAGTTCTTC
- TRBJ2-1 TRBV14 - CASSQVGHAYNEQFF TGTGCCAGCAGCCAAGTCGGCCATGCCTACAATGAGCAGTTCTTC
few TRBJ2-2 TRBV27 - CASSPRDWSNTGELFF TGTGCCAGCAGTCCCAGGGACTGGTCGAACACCGGGGAGCTGTTTTTT
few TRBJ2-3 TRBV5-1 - CASSSLAGTDTQYF TGTGCCAGCAGCTCTCTGGCTGGCACAGATACGCAGTATTTT
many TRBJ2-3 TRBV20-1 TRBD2 CSARVAGVGADTQYF TGCAGTGCTAGAGTGGCGGGAGTGGGGGCAGATACGCAGTATTTT
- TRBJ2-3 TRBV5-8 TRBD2 CASSSGLAPLADTQYF TGTGCCAGCAGCTCGGGACTAGCTCCACTCGCAGATACGCAGTATTTT
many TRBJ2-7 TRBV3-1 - CASSQGYRAYEQYF TGTGCCAGCAGCCAAGGTTACAGGGCCTACGAGCAGTACTTC
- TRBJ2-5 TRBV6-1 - CASRLTHQVWGQETQYF TGTGCCAGCAGGCTTACTCACCAAGTCTGGGGCCAAGAGACCCAGTACTTC
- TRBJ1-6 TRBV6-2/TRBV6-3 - CASSPGRENSPLHF TGTGCCAGCAGTCCAGGACGAGAAAATTCACCCCTCCACTTT
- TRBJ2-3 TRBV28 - CASSQLGSSSTDTQYF TGTGCCAGCAGCCAACTCGGGAGCTCTAGCACAGATACGCAGTATTTT
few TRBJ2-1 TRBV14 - CASSQDPPSSAYNEQFF TGTGCCAGCAGCCAAGACCCCCCCTCCTCTGCCTACAATGAGCAGTTCTTC
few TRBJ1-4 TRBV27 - CASSFRGSLREKLFF TGTGCCAGCAGTTTCCGGGGGTCCTTACGCGAAAAACTGTTTTTT
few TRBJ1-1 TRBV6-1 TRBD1 CASSTGVYRTEAFF TGTGCCAGCAGTACAGGGGTTTACCGGACTGAAGCTTTCTTT
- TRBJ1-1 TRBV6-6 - CASSYSRQKNTEAFF TGTGCCAGCAGTTACTCGCGACAAAAGAACACTGAAGCTTTCTTT
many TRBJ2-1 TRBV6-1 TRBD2 CASRETSGSLREQFF TGTGCCAGCAGGGAGACTAGCGGGAGCTTGCGGGAGCAGTTCTTC
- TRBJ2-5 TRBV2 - CASQRVETQYF TGTGCCAGTCAGCGGGTAGAGACCCAGTACTTC
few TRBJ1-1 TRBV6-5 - CASSYQGGATEAFF TGTGCCAGCAGTTACCAGGGTGGAGCCACTGAAGCTTTCTTT
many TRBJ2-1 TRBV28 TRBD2 CASSLSGTSGRNEQFF TGTGCCAGCAGTTTATCCGGGACTAGCGGGAGGAATGAGCAGTTCTTC
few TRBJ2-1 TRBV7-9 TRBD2 CASSLGTSAFF TGTGCCAGCAGCTTAGGGACTAGCGCGTTCTTC
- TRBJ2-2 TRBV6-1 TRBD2 CAHRGAGMNTGELFF TGTGCCCACCGGGGAGCGGGAATGAACACCGGGGAGCTGTTTTTT
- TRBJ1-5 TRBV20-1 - CSARLDPDQPQHF TGCAGTGCTCGTCTGGACCCCGATCAGCCCCAGCATTTT
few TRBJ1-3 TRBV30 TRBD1 CAWDRVSGNTIYF TGTGCCTGGGACAGGGTCTCTGGAAACACCATATATTTT
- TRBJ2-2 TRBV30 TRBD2 CAWRSVRGFGELFF TGTGCCTGGAGGAGTGTGCGGGGGTTCGGGGAGCTGTTTTTT
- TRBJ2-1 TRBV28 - CASSLAPGLGEQFF TGTGCCAGCAGTTTGGCACCGGGTCTCGGTGAGCAGTTCTTC
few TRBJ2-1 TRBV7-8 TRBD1 CASSLVRTGDNEQFF TGTGCCAGCAGCTTAGTGCGGACAGGGGACAATGAGCAGTTCTTC
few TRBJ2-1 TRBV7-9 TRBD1 CASSIYRGGSYNEQFF TGTGCCAGCAGCATATACAGGGGTGGCTCCTACAATGAGCAGTTCTTC